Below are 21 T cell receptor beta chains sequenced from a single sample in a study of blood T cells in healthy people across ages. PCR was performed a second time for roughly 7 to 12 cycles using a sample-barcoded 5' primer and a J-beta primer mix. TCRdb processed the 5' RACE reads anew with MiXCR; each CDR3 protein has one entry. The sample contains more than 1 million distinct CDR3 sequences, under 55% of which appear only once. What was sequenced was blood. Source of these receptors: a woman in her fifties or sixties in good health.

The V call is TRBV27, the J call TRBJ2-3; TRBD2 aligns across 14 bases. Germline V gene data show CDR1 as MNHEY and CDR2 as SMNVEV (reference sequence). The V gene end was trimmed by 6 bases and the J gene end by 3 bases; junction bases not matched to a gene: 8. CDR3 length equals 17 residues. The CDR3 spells CASRMRGLAGETDTQYF. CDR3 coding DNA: TGTGCCAGCAGAATGAGGGGACTAGCGGGAGAAACAGATACGCAGTATTTT.

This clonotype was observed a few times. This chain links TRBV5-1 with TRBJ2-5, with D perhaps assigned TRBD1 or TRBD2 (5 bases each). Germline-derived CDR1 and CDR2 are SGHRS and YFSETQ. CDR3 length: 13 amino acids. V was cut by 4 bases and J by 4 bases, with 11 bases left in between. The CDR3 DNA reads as TGCGCCAGCAGCGTGGGGACCCGAGAGACCCAGTACTTC. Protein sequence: CASSVGTRETQYF.

CDR3 in amino acids: CSASKPSPSGEQYF. CDR3 sequence (DNA): TGCAGTGCGTCGAAGCCTTCTCCATCGGGGGAGCAGTACTTC. The rearrangement uses TRBV20-1 and TRBJ2-7; D possibly corresponds to TRBD2 (5 bases). This CDR3 is built from 14 residues. Per germline, CDR1 DFQATT and CDR2 SNEGSKA (reference sequence). Trimming removed 6 bases from V and 7 bases from J, with 22 bases in between.

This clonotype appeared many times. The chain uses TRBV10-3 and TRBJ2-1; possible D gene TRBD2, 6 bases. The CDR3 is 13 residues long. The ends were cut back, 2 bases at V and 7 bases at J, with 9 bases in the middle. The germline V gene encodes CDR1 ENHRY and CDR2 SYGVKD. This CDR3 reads CAISEEAGNEQFF. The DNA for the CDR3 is TGTGCCATCAGTGAGGAGGCGGGGAATGAGCAGTTCTTC.

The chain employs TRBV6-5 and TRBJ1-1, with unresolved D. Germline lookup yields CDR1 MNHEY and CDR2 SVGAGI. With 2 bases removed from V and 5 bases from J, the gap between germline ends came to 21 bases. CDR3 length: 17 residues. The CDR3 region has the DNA TGTGCCAGCAGTTACCTCCAGAGACCCGGTCGCGGGACTGAAGCTTTCTTT. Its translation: CASSYLQRPGRGTEAFF.

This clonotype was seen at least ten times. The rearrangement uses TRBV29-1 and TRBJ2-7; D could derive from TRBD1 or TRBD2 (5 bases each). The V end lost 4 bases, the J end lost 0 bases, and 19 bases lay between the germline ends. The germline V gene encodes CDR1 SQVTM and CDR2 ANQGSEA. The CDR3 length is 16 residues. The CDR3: CSVGGGRTPSSYEQYF. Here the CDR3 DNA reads TGCAGCGTTGGTGGGGGACGTACCCCTAGCTCCTACGAGCAGTACTTC.

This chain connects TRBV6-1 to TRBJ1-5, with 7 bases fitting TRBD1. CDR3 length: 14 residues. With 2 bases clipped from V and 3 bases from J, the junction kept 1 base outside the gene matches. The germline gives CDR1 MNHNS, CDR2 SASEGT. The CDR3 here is CASSETGANQPQHF. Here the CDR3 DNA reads TGTGCCAGCAGTGAAACAGGGGCCAATCAGCCCCAGCATTTT.

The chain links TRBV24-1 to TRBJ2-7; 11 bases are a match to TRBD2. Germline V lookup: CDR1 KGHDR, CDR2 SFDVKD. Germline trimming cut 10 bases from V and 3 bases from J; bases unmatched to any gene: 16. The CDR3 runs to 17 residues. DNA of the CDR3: TGTGCCACTAGCCGACCTAGCGGGAGGCCACTAAACTACGAGCAGTACTTC. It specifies CATSRPSGRPLNYEQYF.

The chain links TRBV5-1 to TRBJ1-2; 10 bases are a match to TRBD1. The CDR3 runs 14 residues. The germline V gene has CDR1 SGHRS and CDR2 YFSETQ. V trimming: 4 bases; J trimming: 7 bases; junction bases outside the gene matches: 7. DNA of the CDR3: TGCGCCAGCAGCCCCGGGACAGGGGCTACTGGCTACACCTTC. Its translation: CASSPGTGATGYTF. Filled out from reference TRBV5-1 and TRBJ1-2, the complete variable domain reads KAGVTQTPRYLIKTRGQQVTLSCSPISGHRSVSWYQQTPGQGLQFLFEYFSETQRNKGNFPGRFSGRQFSNSRSEMNVSTLELGDSALYLCASSPGTGATGYTFGSGTRLTVV.

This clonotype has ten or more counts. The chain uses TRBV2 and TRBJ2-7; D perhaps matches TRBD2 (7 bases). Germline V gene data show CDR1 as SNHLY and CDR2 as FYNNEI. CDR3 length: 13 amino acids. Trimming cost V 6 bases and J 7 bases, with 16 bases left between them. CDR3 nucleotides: TGTGCCAGCAGCCCAAAAGGGGGAGGGGAGCAGTACTTC. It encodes CASSPKGGGEQYF. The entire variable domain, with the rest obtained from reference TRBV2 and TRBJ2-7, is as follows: EPEVTQTPSHQVTQMGQEVILRCVPISNHLYFYWYRQILGQKVEFLVSFYNNEISEKSEIFDDQFSVERPDGSNFTLKIRSTKLEDSAMYFCASSPKGGGEQYFGPGTRLTVT.

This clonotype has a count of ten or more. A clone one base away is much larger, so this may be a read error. CDR3 sequence: CSATWGRAGSETQYF. The CDR3 nucleotides are TGCAGTGCTACTTGGGGGCGAGCGGGATCCGAGACCCAGTACTTC. V gene TRBV20-1 combines with J gene TRBJ2-5, with D possibly being TRBD2 (7 bases). The CDR3 totals 15 residues. Germline V CDR1 and CDR2: DFQATT, SNEGSKA (reference sequence). V lost 4 bases, J lost 5 bases, and 20 bases lay in between.

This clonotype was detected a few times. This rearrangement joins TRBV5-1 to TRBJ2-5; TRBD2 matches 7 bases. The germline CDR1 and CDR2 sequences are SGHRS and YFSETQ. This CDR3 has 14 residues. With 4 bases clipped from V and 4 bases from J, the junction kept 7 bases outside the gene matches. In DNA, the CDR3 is TGCGCCAGCAGCGAAAACCCGGGGGGAGAGACCCAGTACTTC. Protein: CASSENPGGETQYF.

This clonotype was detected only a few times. This CDR3 is CASSPGIHEQFF. In nucleotides, the CDR3 is TGTGCCAGCAGTCCCGGGATCCATGAGCAGTTCTTC. The V gene is TRBV27, the J gene TRBJ2-1; possibly TRBD2 for D (5 bases). The CDR3 loop spans 12 amino acids. V was shortened by 5 bases and J by 8 bases, with 10 bases between the two germline ends. Germline values: CDR1 MNHEY, CDR2 SMNVEV (reference sequence).

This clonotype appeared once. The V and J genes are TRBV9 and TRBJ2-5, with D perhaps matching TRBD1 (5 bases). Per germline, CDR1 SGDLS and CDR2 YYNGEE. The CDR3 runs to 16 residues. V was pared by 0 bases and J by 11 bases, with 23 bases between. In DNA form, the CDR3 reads TGTGCCAGCAGCGTAGCCATCCGACAGTTAGACAATGAGCAGTACTTC. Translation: CASSVAIRQLDNEQYF.

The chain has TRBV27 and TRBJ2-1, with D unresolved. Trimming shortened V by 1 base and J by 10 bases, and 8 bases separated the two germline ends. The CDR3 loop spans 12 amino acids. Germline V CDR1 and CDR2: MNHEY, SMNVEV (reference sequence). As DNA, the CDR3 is TGTGCCAGCAGTTTATTCGCGGAGGAGCAGTTCTTC. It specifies CASSLFAEEQFF.

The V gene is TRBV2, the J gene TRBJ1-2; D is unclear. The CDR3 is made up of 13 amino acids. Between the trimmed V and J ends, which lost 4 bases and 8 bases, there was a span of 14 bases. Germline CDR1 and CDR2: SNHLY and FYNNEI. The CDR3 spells CASSGRRSQGYTF. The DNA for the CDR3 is TGTGCCAGCAGTGGGAGGCGGTCCCAGGGCTACACCTTC.

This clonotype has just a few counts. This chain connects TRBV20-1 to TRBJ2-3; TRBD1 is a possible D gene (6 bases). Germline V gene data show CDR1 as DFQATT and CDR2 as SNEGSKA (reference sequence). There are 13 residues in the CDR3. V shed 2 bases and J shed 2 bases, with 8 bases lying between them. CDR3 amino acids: CSARQGNTDTQYF. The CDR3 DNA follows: TGCAGTGCTAGACAGGGGAACACAGATACGCAGTATTTT.

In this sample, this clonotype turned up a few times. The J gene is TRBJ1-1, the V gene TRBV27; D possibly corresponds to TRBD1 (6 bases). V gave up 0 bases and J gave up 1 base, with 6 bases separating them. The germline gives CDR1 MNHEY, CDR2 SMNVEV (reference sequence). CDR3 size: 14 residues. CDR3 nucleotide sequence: TGTGCCAGCAGTTTATCGACAGGGAACACTGAAGCTTTCTTT. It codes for CASSLSTGNTEAFF.

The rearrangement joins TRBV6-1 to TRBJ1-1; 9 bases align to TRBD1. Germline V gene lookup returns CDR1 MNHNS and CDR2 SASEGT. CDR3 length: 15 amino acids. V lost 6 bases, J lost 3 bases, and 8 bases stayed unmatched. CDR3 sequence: CASRRGQGTDTEAFF. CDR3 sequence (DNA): TGTGCCAGCAGACGCGGACAGGGGACGGACACTGAAGCTTTCTTT.

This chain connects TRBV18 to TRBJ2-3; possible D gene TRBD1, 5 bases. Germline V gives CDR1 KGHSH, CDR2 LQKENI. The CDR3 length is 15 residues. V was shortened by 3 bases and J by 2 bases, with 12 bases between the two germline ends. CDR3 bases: TGTGCCAGCTCACCGGGCATAGGGGACACAGATACGCAGTATTTT. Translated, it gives CASSPGIGDTDTQYF.

In DNA, the CDR3 is TGCAGTGCTAGAGATTGGGGACTAGCGGGTCTAGCCAAAAACATTCAGTACTTC. This sequence encodes CSARDWGLAGLAKNIQYF. The chain recombines TRBV20-1 with TRBJ2-4, with 12 bases that match TRBD2. The trim removed 0 bases at V and 0 bases at J, leaving 6 bases unmatched. Germline values: CDR1 DFQATT, CDR2 SNEGSKA (reference sequence). This CDR3 region has 18 residues.